These T cell receptor beta chains were read from a single sample in a study of blood T cell repertoires in COVID-19. Data came from immunoSEQ multiplex PCR; TCRdb stores just in-frame clones and leaves some out. The data hold hundreds of thousands of clones, with roughly four fifths observed a single time. Source material: peripheral blood. These receptors were collected from a woman aged 80 or older with COVID-19, enrolled during active disease. Both conserved end residues are part of each CDR3. Fields, in order: V gene, J gene, D gene, clone size, CDR3 DNA, CDR3 protein. D genes are given only for firm matches. The listing skips clone size in some rows; elsewhere it reads once, few, many or a size class.

>TRBV13|TRBJ1-3|TRBD1|-
TGTGCCAGCAGCCCTGGGACAGCAAGGTCGAACACCATATATTTT
CASSPGTARSNTIYF
>TRBV6-2/TRBV6-3|TRBJ1-1|-|few
TGTGCCAGCAGCAGCCCCGGGACTGAAGCTTTCTTT
CASSSPGTEAFF
>TRBV28|TRBJ1-2|-|-
TGTGCCAGCACCCCAGACAGGAGATATGGCTACACCTTC
CASTPDRRYGYTF
>TRBV30|TRBJ1-2|-|-
TGTGCCTGGAGACCAGTAGCCAGGGGCGGCGGCTACACCTTC
CAWRPVARGGGYTF
>TRBV27|TRBJ1-1|-|-
TGTGCCAGCAGTTTAGGGAGGGCGAACACTGAAGCTTTCTTT
CASSLGRANTEAFF
>TRBV5-4|TRBJ1-2|-|-
TGTGCCAGCAGCTTGGTCGGGGTCGGGGGCTACACCTTC
CASSLVGVGGYTF
>TRBV18|TRBJ2-7|-|once
TGTGCCAGCTCACCACCAGGGAGCCACGAGCAGTACTTC
CASSPPGSHEQYF
>TRBV5-6|TRBJ1-2|TRBD1|-
TGTGCCAGCAGGTACCGGGACAGGGTCTCTGGCTACACCTTC
CASRYRDRVSGYTF
>TRBV5-1|TRBJ2-7|TRBD2|-
TGCGCCAGCAGCTTTTACCCGGGACTAGCGGGAAGATCCTACGAGCAGTACTTC
CASSFYPGLAGRSYEQYF
>TRBV6-6|TRBJ1-2|-|-
TGTGCCACCCGAGACCAGGGGCTTAACTATGGCTACACCTTC
CATRDQGLNYGYTF
>TRBV3-1/TRBV3-2|TRBJ1-2|-|-
TGTGCCAGCAGCCCACTCGGACACCTGAATTCCTATGGCTACACCTTC
CASSPLGHLNSYGYTF
>TRBV11-2|TRBJ2-1|TRBD2|-
TGTGCCAGCAGCCCCCTAGCTAGCGGGGGGGTCAATGAGCAGTTCTTC
CASSPLASGGVNEQFF
>TRBV3-1/TRBV3-2|TRBJ2-7|-|once
TGTGCCAGCAGCCAAGCTCGGAGCTCCTACGAGCAGTACTTC
CASSQARSSYEQYF
>TRBV5-1|TRBJ1-3|-|-
TGCGCCAGCAGCTGGGGCCCAGACCCTGGAAACACCATATATTTT
CASSWGPDPGNTIYF
>TRBV5-6|TRBJ1-2|-|-
TGTGCCAGCAGCTTGGCCGGGGGGCGAGGCTACACCTTC
CASSLAGGRGYTF
>TRBV11-2|TRBJ2-1|-|once
TGTGCCAGCACCCGATCCGGGACTTACTACAATGAGCAGTTCTTC
CASTRSGTYYNEQFF
>TRBV2|TRBJ1-2|-|-
TGTGCCAGCAGTGTGGGAGGGGGTGGCTACACCTTC
CASSVGGGGYTF
>TRBV5-4|TRBJ1-1|-|few
TGTGCCAGCAGCCGCCAACAGAACACTGAAGCTTTCTTT
CASSRQQNTEAFF
>TRBV4-3|TRBJ1-1|-|few
TGCGCCAGCAGCCAACCAGGACTCTACACTGAAGCTTTCTTT
CASSQPGLYTEAFF
>TRBV18|TRBJ1-1|-|-
TGTGCCAGCTCAGGCACAGGGACCTACACTGAAGCTTTCTTT
CASSGTGTYTEAFF
>TRBV6-5|TRBJ1-6|TRBD1|-
TGTGCCAGCAGCCGGGACAGGCAGAATTCACCCCTCCACTTT
CASSRDRQNSPLHF
>TRBV11-1|TRBJ1-1|TRBD1|-
TGTGCCAGCAGCTTTTGGGACAGGGAAGCTTTCTTT
CASSFWDREAFF
>TRBV19|TRBJ2-3|TRBD2|few
TGTGCCAGTAGTCCCCCTCCTAGCGGGAGTAGATATACGCAGTATTTT
CASSPPPSGSRYTQYF
>TRBV3-1/TRBV3-2|TRBJ2-3|TRBD2|-
TGTGCCAGCAGCTCTCGACTAGCGGGAGACGTAGATACGCAGTATTTT
CASSSRLAGDVDTQYF
>TRBV5-1|TRBJ1-5|-|-
TGCGCCAGCAGCTTCACCGGGACTGGGAATCAGCCCCAGCATTTT
CASSFTGTGNQPQHF
>TRBV5-5|TRBJ1-2|TRBD1|few
TGTGCCAGCAGCTTGGGGGCAGGGGGTGGCTACACCTTC
CASSLGAGGGYTF
>TRBV6-1|TRBJ2-3|TRBD1|-
TGTGCCAGCAGGGAAGGACAGGGTACAGATACGCAGTATTTT
CASREGQGTDTQYF
>TRBV3-1/TRBV3-2|TRBJ2-7|TRBD1|-
TGTGCCAGCAGCTTTTCGGGACAGGGACTTAACGAGCAGTACTTC
CASSFSGQGLNEQYF
>TRBV6-5|TRBJ2-7|TRBD1|-
TGTGCCAGCAGGGGGACAGCAAGTATTTACGAGCAGTACTTC
CASRGTASIYEQYF
>TRBV18|TRBJ1-1|-|-
TGTGCCAGCTCACACCTCACGACAGTGAACACTGAAGCTTTCTTT
CASSHLTTVNTEAFF
>TRBV5-1|TRBJ2-1|-|-
TGCGCCAGCAGCTCTGGGGGGAGTAGCGGTTACAATGAGCAGTTCTTC
CASSSGGSSGYNEQFF
>TRBV4-1|TRBJ1-1|-|-
TGCGCCAGCAGCCGTGAAGGGGCCTCTCGCGGAAACACTGAAGCTTTCTTT
CASSREGASRGNTEAFF
>TRBV19|TRBJ1-6|-|-
TGTGCCAGTAGTATGCCCCGAACGGGGAATTCACCCCTCCACTTT
CASSMPRTGNSPLHF
>TRBV5-1|TRBJ2-2|TRBD1|-
TGCGCCAGCAGCTATCAGGGACAGCCCACCGGGGAGCTGTTTTTT
CASSYQGQPTGELFF
>TRBV7-9|TRBJ2-3|-|-
TGTGCCAGCAGCTATCGAACAGGGAACACAGATACGCAGTATTTT
CASSYRTGNTDTQYF
>TRBV27|TRBJ1-1|-|once
TGTGCCAGCAGTTTAAGGGGGGGGAGATCGGATACTTTCTTT
CASSLRGGRSDTFF
>TRBV4-1|TRBJ2-1|-|-
TGCGCCAGCAGCCCCACTCAGAGGCATGGAGGCAATGAGCAGTTCTTC
CASSPTQRHGGNEQFF
>TRBV5-8|TRBJ2-1|-|few
TGTGCCAGCAGCTTACATCGCCCAGCGCTCAATGAGCAGTTCTTC
CASSLHRPALNEQFF
>TRBV7-8|TRBJ2-4|-|-
TGTGCCAGCAGCTTAGACGGGGTAGCCAAAAACATTCAGTACTTC
CASSLDGVAKNIQYF
>TRBV12-3/TRBV12-4|TRBJ1-1|-|-
TGTGCCAGCAGTTCAAAATTGAACACTGAAGCTTTCTTT
CASSSKLNTEAFF
>TRBV2|TRBJ2-7|-|-
TGTGCCACCGCGGGGTACTACGAGCAGTACTTC
CATAGYYEQYF
>TRBV3-1/TRBV3-2|TRBJ1-5|TRBD1|-
TGTGCCAGCAGCCGAGGGGGCGATCAGCCCCAGCATTTT
CASSRGGDQPQHF
>TRBV28|TRBJ2-2|-|-
TGTGCCAGCAGCCCTCAGGGATCCGGGGAGCTGTTTTTT
CASSPQGSGELFF
>TRBV24-1|TRBJ2-1|TRBD1|-
TGTGCCACCAGTGGTGGGACAGGGACCTACAATGAGCAGTTCTTC
CATSGGTGTYNEQFF
>TRBV7-2|TRBJ1-4|TRBD1|-
TGTGCCAGCAGCGCTCCGGACAGGGGGGTGGAAAAACTGTTTTTT
CASSAPDRGVEKLFF
>TRBV2|TRBJ1-1|TRBD1|-
TGTGCCAGCAGCTTACAGGGGGCAGGTGAAGCTTTCTTT
CASSLQGAGEAFF
>TRBV29-1|TRBJ1-1|TRBD1|-
TGCAGCGGGGACAGGGGGAACACTGAAGCTTTCTTT
CSGDRGNTEAFF
>TRBV5-4|TRBJ2-2|TRBD2|-
TGTGCCAGCCGCCCGTCCGGGACTACAAAACGGGGCGGGGAGCTGTTTTTT
CASRPSGTTKRGGELFF
>TRBV28|TRBJ1-4|TRBD1|-
TGTGCCAGCATGTTGGGCGGACAGGCGATAGAAAAACTGTTTTTT
CASMLGGQAIEKLFF
>TRBV2|TRBJ2-1|-|few
TGTGCCAGCAGTCCCTTCGGCGCGGGAATCGACAATGAGCAGTTCTTC
CASSPFGAGIDNEQFF
>TRBV19|TRBJ2-5|-|-
TGTGCCAGTACTCCGGGGGGCCGGGAGACCCAGTACTTC
CASTPGGRETQYF
>TRBV7-7|TRBJ2-2|TRBD1|-
TGTGCTAGCAGCCGTCAGGGGGCGAACACCGGGGAGCTGTTTTTT
CASSRQGANTGELFF
>TRBV2|TRBJ1-1|-|-
TGTGCCAGCAAGGCGGGATCGAACACTGAAGCTTTCTTT
CASKAGSNTEAFF
>TRBV7-2|TRBJ2-3|-|-
TGTGCCAGCAGCCCGGATGCGGGCCGACTGGCAGATACGCAGTATTTT
CASSPDAGRLADTQYF
>TRBV6-5|TRBJ1-2|TRBD1|-
TGTGCCAGCAGTTACGGGACAGGGGACTATGGCTACACCTTC
CASSYGTGDYGYTF
>TRBV7-2|TRBJ1-2|-|-
TGTGCCAGCAGCTTGAACAGGGATCCGTATGGCTACACCTTC
CASSLNRDPYGYTF